Following are 4 T cell receptor beta chains from one sample sequenced in a study of identical twins. Each CDR3 protein is one row after TCRdb ran MiXCR on the 5' RACE reads. This table has a few hundred thousand distinct CDR3 sequences, roughly 15% appearing once. A further study also used this sample, focusing on yellow fever vaccine responses in identical twins.

Sequenced material: CD4+ T cells sorted from blood. These receptors were collected from a woman under 30 in good health.

The CDR3 protein is CASSTLSGGPQHF. The CDR3, as DNA: TGTGCCAGCAGCACATTAAGTGGAGGACCCCAGCATTTT. This chain links TRBV5-8 with TRBJ1-5; D call uncertain. CDR3 length: 13 residues. The germline V gene has CDR1 SGHTS and CDR2 YDEGEE. Trimming took off 4 bases at V and 10 bases at J, with 15 bases between the two ends.

V usage is TRBV5-1 and J usage is TRBJ2-3; D perhaps matches TRBD1 (5 bases). Germline lookup yields CDR1 SGHRS and CDR2 YFSETQ. This CDR3 has 15 residues. Trimming removed 5 bases at V and 0 bases at J, with 13 bases between. The chain's CDR3 is CASRQGKTSTDTQYF. As DNA, the CDR3 is TGCGCCAGCAGGCAGGGTAAGACTAGCACAGATACGCAGTATTTT.

This clonotype was seen only a few times. This rearrangement joins TRBV20-1 to TRBJ1-4; no firm D call. From germline, CDR1 is DFQATT and CDR2 SNEGSKA (reference sequence). Trimming left V 3 bases short and J 7 bases short, with 12 bases between. This CDR3 has 13 amino acids. The CDR3 protein is CSASPGRFEKLFF. For the CDR3, the DNA is TGCAGTGCTAGCCCCGGTCGTTTTGAAAAACTGTTTTTT.

The CDR3 here is CATSSGDSQETQYF. For the CDR3, the DNA is TGTGCCACCAGCAGCGGGGACAGTCAAGAGACCCAGTACTTC. The rearrangement links TRBV15 to TRBJ2-5; 7 bases map to TRBD1. This CDR3 contains 14 residues. The ends lost 3 bases at V and 2 bases at J; junction bases unmatched: 3. The germline V gene has CDR1 LNHNV and CDR2 YYDKDF (reference sequence).